This is a list of T cell receptor beta chains from one sample in a study of molecular identifiers for immune sequencing clone quantification. A single record per CDR3 protein comes from TCRdb applying MiXCR to the PCR reads. The sample contains 600,000 to 650,000 distinct CDR3 sequences, 15% to 20% of which appear only once. Material for sequencing was naive CD8+ T cells from blood, with Jurkat cell RNA spiked in. Receptor source: a human donor in good health. Some libraries in this study had Jurkat cell RNA spiked in. Both conserved end residues are part of each CDR3. The order of the fields is V gene, D gene, clone size, J gene, CDR3 protein, CDR3 DNA. The D gene is left open where the match is weak. The size field is filled for only some rows; it gives once, few, many or a size class.

TRBV5-1	.	many	TRBJ2-7	CASSFGSHEQYF	TGCGCCAGCAGCTTTGGCAGCCACGAGCAGTACTTC
TRBV12-3/TRBV12-4	TRBD2	.	TRBJ2-1	CASRAGVGQFF	TGTGCCAGCAGAGCGGGAGTGGGGCAGTTCTTC
TRBV7-9	.	many	TRBJ2-1	CASSQQGRHSNEQFF	TGTGCCAGCAGCCAACAGGGGAGGCATTCCAATGAGCAGTTCTTC
TRBV12-5	.	.	TRBJ2-1	CASGLVLSEYNEQFF	TGTGCTAGTGGTTTGGTATTATCGGAGTACAATGAGCAGTTCTTC
TRBV6-2/TRBV6-3	TRBD1	.	TRBJ2-7	CASSYLTTGDEQYF	TGTGCCAGCAGTTACCTCACGACAGGGGACGAGCAGTACTTC
TRBV7-9	TRBD1	many	TRBJ1-1	CASRGTGGGEAFF	TGTGCCAGCAGGGGGACAGGGGGGGGTGAAGCTTTCTTT
TRBV4-3	.	.	TRBJ2-1	CASSQVTWGYNEQFF	TGCGCCAGCAGCCAAGTGACTTGGGGTTACAATGAGCAGTTCTTC
TRBV16	.	few	TRBJ1-2	CASSQSVPDSYGYTF	TGTGCCAGCAGCCAATCGGTCCCTGACAGCTATGGCTACACCTTC
TRBV19	.	few	TRBJ2-7	CARLTQGEGYLSYEQYF	TGTGCCCGACTGACTCAGGGGGAGGGCTACCTCTCCTACGAGCAGTACTTC
TRBV27	.	.	TRBJ1-6	CASSFDSNSPPHF	TGTGCCAGCAGCTTCGACAGTAATTCACCCCCCCACTTT
TRBV27	.	.	TRBJ2-2	CASSRTVTNTGELFF	TGTGCCAGCAGTCGGACAGTAACGAACACCGGGGAGCTGTTTTTT
TRBV13	.	many	TRBJ1-1	CASSWTDANTEAFF	TGTGCCAGCAGCTGGACGGACGCGAACACTGAAGCTTTCTTT
TRBV15	TRBD2	few	TRBJ2-3	CATSRGLAGGQSTDTQYF	TGTGCCACCAGCAGAGGGCTAGCGGGGGGCCAGAGCACAGATACGCAGTATTTT
TRBV27	.	few	TRBJ1-1	CASSETRDTEAFF	TGTGCCAGCAGTGAGACCAGGGACACTGAAGCTTTCTTT
TRBV4-1	.	.	TRBJ2-5	CASSQGGREETQYF	TGCGCCAGCAGCCAAGGAGGAAGGGAGGAGACCCAGTACTTC
TRBV7-9	.	many	TRBJ1-1	CASSLERGPEAFF	TGTGCCAGCAGCTTAGAGAGGGGTCCTGAAGCTTTCTTT
TRBV7-9	.	many	TRBJ2-7	CASSLATGNDREQYF	TGTGCCAGCAGCTTAGCGACAGGCAACGATCGTGAGCAGTACTTC
TRBV11-2	TRBD2	many	TRBJ2-5	CASSPELAGGRETQYF	TGTGCCAGCAGCCCCGAACTAGCGGGGGGGCGTGAGACCCAGTACTTC
TRBV27	TRBD2	few	TRBJ2-3	CASRKRTSGITDTQYF	TGTGCCAGCAGAAAAAGGACTAGCGGAATCACAGATACGCAGTATTTT
TRBV9	TRBD1	.	TRBJ2-3	CASSVDGTGIGADTQYF	TGTGCCAGCAGCGTAGATGGGACAGGGATCGGTGCAGATACGCAGTATTTT
TRBV5-8	.	many	TRBJ2-7	CASSFFLPSREQYF	TGTGCCAGCAGCTTTTTCCTCCCTAGTCGGGAGCAGTACTTC
TRBV6-1	.	many	TRBJ2-4	CASIGGQQGIAKNIQYF	TGTGCCAGCATCGGGGGCCAACAGGGGATAGCCAAAAACATTCAGTACTTC
TRBV6-1	.	many	TRBJ2-5	CASRGDWEETQYF	TGTGCCAGCCGAGGGGACTGGGAAGAGACCCAGTACTTC
TRBV29-1	TRBD1	many	TRBJ1-1	CSVETPWGQGAFTEAFF	TGCAGCGTTGAAACCCCATGGGGACAGGGGGCTTTTACTGAAGCTTTCTTT
TRBV5-6	.	many	TRBJ1-1	CASSLFVRIEAFF	TGTGCCAGCAGCCTCTTCGTGCGGATTGAAGCTTTCTTT
TRBV5-1	.	many	TRBJ1-6	CASRLDTGPYYNSPLHF	TGCGCCAGCAGACTGGACACGGGCCCCTATTATAATTCACCCCTCCACTTT
TRBV4-1	TRBD2	many	TRBJ2-2	CASNPMLAGNTGELFF	TGCGCCAGCAACCCGATGCTAGCGGGGAACACCGGGGAGCTGTTTTTT
TRBV9	TRBD2	few	TRBJ2-1	CASSAQAGLYNEQFF	TGTGCCAGCAGCGCGCAAGCGGGGCTCTACAATGAGCAGTTCTTC
TRBV4-3	TRBD2	.	TRBJ2-7	CASSQEGGGAGGYEQYF	TGCGCCAGCAGCCAAGAGGGGGGGGGGGCGGGGGGGTACGAGCAGTACTTC
TRBV20-1	TRBD2	.	TRBJ2-1	CSASNREGPYNEQFF	TGCAGTGCTAGCAACCGGGAGGGACCCTACAATGAGCAGTTCTTC
TRBV28	.	many	TRBJ1-6	CASSLFRADSYNSPLHF	TGTGCCAGCAGTTTGTTTAGGGCGGACAGCTATAATTCACCCCTCCACTTT
TRBV15	TRBD1	many	TRBJ2-5	CATSRTDRVETQYF	TGTGCCACCAGCAGAACGGACAGGGTAGAGACCCAGTACTTC
TRBV11-2	.	many	TRBJ1-1	CASSDRGNPEAFF	TGTGCCAGCAGCGATCGGGGTAACCCCGAAGCTTTCTTT
TRBV7-8	.	many	TRBJ1-5	CASSSAIDQPQHF	TGTGCCAGCAGCTCGGCAATCGATCAGCCCCAGCATTTT
TRBV19	.	few	TRBJ2-7	CASSIGHNYEQYF	TGTGCCAGTAGTATCGGACATAACTACGAGCAGTACTTC
TRBV12-3/TRBV12-4	.	.	TRBJ1-1	CASSPTEINTEAFF	TGTGCCAGCAGTCCAACAGAGATAAACACTGAAGCTTTCTTT
TRBV10-3	.	.	TRBJ2-3	CAISESGDTTDTQYF	TGTGCCATCAGTGAGTCAGGGGACACCACAGATACGCAGTATTTT
TRBV6-2/TRBV6-3	.	few	TRBJ2-1	CASSYFPVAGSSYNEQFF	TGTGCCAGCAGTTACTTCCCAGTGGCGGGGTCCTCCTACAATGAGCAGTTCTTC
TRBV19	.	many	TRBJ2-5	CASSPGTRGETQYF	TGTGCCAGTAGTCCCGGGACACGTGGGGAGACCCAGTACTTC
TRBV19	.	.	TRBJ1-5	CASSIGLWSNQPQHF	TGTGCCAGTAGTATCGGACTCTGGAGCAATCAGCCCCAGCATTTT
TRBV7-2	TRBD2	many	TRBJ2-3	CASSLLAASTDTQYF	TGTGCCAGCAGCTTACTAGCGGCTAGCACAGATACGCAGTATTTT
TRBV4-1	.	many	TRBJ1-5	CASSLHIESRDQPQHF	TGCGCCAGCAGCCTACACATAGAGTCGCGGGATCAGCCCCAGCATTTT
TRBV4-3	.	many	TRBJ2-1	CASSQVGRGNYNEQFF	TGCGCCAGCAGCCAAGTTGGCAGGGGAAACTACAATGAGCAGTTCTTC
TRBV4-3	.	many	TRBJ2-7	CASSQEAGFYEQYF	TGCGCCAGCAGCCAAGAGGCTGGGTTCTACGAGCAGTACTTC
TRBV29-1	.	many	TRBJ1-4	CSVGHDSNEKLFF	TGCAGCGTCGGTCACGACTCCAATGAAAAACTGTTTTTT
TRBV19	.	.	TRBJ2-7	CAGSTGATYEQYF	TGTGCCGGTAGTACGGGAGCAACCTACGAGCAGTACTTC
TRBV9	TRBD1	many	TRBJ2-5	CASSGAGGWETQYF	TGTGCCAGCAGCGGAGCAGGGGGCTGGGAGACCCAGTACTTC
TRBV5-6	TRBD1	many	TRBJ1-3	CASSSGTGPGNTIYF	TGTGCCAGCAGCTCGGGGACAGGGCCTGGAAACACCATATATTTT
TRBV4-3	.	many	TRBJ1-1	CASSQVTGATEAFF	TGCGCCAGCAGCCAAGTTACGGGGGCAACTGAAGCTTTCTTT
TRBV13	.	.	TRBJ2-2	CASSYTVEWAGELFF	TGTGCCAGCAGTTATACCGTCGAGTGGGCCGGGGAGCTGTTTTTT
TRBV20-1	.	few	TRBJ2-3	CSARLASYRDTQYF	TGCAGTGCTAGATTGGCATCATACAGGGATACGCAGTATTTT
TRBV4-2	.	many	TRBJ1-1	CASSQSGIEAFF	TGTGCCAGCAGCCAATCAGGAATTGAAGCTTTCTTT
TRBV11-2	.	many	TRBJ2-3	CASSLMAADTQYF	TGTGCCAGCAGCTTAATGGCAGCAGATACGCAGTATTTT
TRBV7-9	.	many	TRBJ1-1	CASSFLENTEAFF	TGTGCCAGCAGCTTCCTGGAGAACACTGAAGCTTTCTTT
TRBV11-2	.	few	TRBJ1-6	CASSTLGSPLHF	TGTGCCAGCAGCACATTAGGATCACCCCTCCACTTT
TRBV6-2/TRBV6-3	TRBD2	.	TRBJ2-7	CATTLAGFYEQYF	TGTGCCACGACCCTAGCGGGATTCTACGAGCAGTACTTC
TRBV29-1	TRBD1	many	TRBJ2-7	CSVGDRGREQYF	TGCAGCGTTGGGGACAGGGGGCGGGAGCAGTACTTC
TRBV5-8	.	.	TRBJ2-7	CASSLYQGPYEQYF	TGTGCCAGCAGCTTGTATCAGGGGCCCTACGAGCAGTACTTC
TRBV27	TRBD1	once	TRBJ2-7	CASSGTGQGVTYEQYF	TGTGCCAGCAGTGGCACGGGACAGGGCGTCACCTACGAGCAGTACTTC